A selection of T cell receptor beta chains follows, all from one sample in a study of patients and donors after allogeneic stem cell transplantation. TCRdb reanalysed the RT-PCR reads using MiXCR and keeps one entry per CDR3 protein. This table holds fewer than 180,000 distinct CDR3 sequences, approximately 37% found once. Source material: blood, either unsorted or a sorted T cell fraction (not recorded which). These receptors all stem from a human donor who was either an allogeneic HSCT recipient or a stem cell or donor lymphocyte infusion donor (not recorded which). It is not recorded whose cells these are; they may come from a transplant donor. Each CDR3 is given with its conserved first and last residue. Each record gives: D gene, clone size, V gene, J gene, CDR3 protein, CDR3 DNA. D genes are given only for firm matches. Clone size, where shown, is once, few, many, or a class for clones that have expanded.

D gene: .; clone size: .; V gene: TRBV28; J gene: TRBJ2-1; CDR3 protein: CASSRENNEQFF; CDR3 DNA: TGTGCCAGCAGCCGGGAGAACAATGAGCAGTTCTTC
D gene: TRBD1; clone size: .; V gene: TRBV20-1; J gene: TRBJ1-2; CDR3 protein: CSAWTGANYGYTF; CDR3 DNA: TGCAGTGCTTGGACAGGAGCTAACTATGGCTACACCTTC
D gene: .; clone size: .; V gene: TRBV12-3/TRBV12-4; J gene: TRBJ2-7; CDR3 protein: CASSLVRGHEQYF; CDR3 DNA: TGTGCCAGCAGCCTCGTCCGGGGCCACGAGCAGTACTTC
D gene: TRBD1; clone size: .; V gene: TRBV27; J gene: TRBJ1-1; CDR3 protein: CASSLPTGGKGPSTEAFF; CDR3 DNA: TGTGCCAGCAGTTTACCGACAGGGGGCAAAGGGCCGAGCACTGAAGCTTTCTTT
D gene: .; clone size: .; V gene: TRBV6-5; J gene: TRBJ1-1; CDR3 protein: CASTLMPRGNSEAFF; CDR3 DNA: TGTGCCAGCACCCTCATGCCCCGAGGAAACAGTGAAGCTTTCTTT
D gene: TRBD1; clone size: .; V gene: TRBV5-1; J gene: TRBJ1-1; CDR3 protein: CASSSGQGTGYITEAFF; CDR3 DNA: TGCGCCAGCAGCTCGGGACAGGGGACGGGTTATATCACTGAAGCTTTCTTT
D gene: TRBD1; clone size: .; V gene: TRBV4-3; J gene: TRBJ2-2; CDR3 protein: CASSQGDRLIGELFF; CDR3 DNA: TGCGCCAGCAGCCAAGGGGACAGGCTAATCGGGGAGCTGTTTTTT
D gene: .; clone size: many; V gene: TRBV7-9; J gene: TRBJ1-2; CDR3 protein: CASRLPGYGDYGYTF; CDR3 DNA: TGTGCCAGCAGGTTACCGGGATACGGGGACTATGGCTACACCTTC
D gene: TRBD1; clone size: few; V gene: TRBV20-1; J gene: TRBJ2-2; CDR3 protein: CSARAGTEPTGELFF; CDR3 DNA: TGCAGTGCTAGAGCGGGGACAGAGCCCACCGGGGAGCTGTTTTTT
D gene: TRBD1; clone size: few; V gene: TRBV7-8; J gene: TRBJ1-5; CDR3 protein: CASSLGAGGFMGNQPQHF; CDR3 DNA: TGTGCCAGCAGCTTAGGGGCAGGGGGTTTCATGGGCAATCAGCCCCAGCATTTT
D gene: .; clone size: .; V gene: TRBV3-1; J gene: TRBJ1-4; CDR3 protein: CASSHPRELTPEKLFF; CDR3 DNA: TGTGCCAGCAGCCACCCCAGGGAGTTGACTCCTGAAAAACTGTTTTTT
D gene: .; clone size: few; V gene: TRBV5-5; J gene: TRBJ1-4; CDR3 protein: CASSPDPGTNEKLFF; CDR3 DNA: TGTGCCAGCAGCCCCGACCCCGGGACTAATGAAAAACTGTTTTTT
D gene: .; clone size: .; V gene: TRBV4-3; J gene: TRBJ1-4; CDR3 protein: CASSPEGVGEKLFF; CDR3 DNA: TGCGCCAGCAGCCCCGAGGGGGTCGGTGAAAAACTGTTTTTT
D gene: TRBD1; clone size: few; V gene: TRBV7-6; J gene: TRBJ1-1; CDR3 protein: CARSQGKNTEAFF; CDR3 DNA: TGTGCCAGGTCACAGGGGAAGAACACTGAAGCTTTCTTT
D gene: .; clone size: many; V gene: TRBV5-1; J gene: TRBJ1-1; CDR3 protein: CASSLGGEEEAFF; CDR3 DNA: TGCGCCAGCAGCTTGGGTGGGGAAGAGGAGGCTTTCTTT
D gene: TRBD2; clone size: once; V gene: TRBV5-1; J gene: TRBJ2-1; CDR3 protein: CASSLNPGTSGYNEQFF; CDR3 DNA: TGCGCCAGCAGCTTGAACCCCGGGACTAGCGGTTACAATGAGCAGTTCTTC
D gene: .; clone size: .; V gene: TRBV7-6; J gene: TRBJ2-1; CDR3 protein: CASSLVRDNEQFF; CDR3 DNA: TGTGCCAGCAGCTTAGTCCGAGACAATGAGCAGTTCTTC
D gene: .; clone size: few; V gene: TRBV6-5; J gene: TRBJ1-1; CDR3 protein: CASSYLPGTEAFF; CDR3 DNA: TGTGCCAGCAGTTACCTTCCCGGCACTGAAGCTTTCTTT
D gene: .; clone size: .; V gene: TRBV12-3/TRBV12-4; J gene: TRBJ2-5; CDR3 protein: CASSLNATQYF; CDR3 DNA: TGTGCCAGCAGTTTAAACGCGACCCAGTACTTC
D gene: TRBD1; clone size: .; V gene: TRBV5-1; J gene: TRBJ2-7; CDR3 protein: CASSLGTGEAYEQYF; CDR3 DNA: TGCGCCAGCAGCCTGGGGACAGGGGAGGCCTACGAGCAGTACTTC
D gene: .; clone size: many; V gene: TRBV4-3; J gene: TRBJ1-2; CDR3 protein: CASSQGRNYGYTF; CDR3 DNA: TGCGCCAGCAGCCAAGGGAGGAACTATGGCTACACCTTC
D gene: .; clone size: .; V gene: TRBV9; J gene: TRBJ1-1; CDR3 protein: CASSVDGGLGTEAFF; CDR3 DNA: TGTGCCAGCAGCGTAGACGGCGGCTTGGGCACTGAAGCTTTCTTT
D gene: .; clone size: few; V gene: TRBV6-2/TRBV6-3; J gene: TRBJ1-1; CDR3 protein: CASSLQPSLRITEAFF; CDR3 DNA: TGTGCCAGCAGCCTTCAACCTTCTCTAAGGATCACTGAAGCTTTCTTT
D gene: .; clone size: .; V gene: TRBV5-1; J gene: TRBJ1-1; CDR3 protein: CASSSGGSAEAFF; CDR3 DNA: TGCGCCAGCAGCTCGGGGGGCTCGGCTGAAGCTTTCTTT
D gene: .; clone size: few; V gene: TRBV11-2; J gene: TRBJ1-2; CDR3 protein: CASSLSLNYGYTF; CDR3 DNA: TGTGCCAGCAGCTTAAGCCTAAACTATGGCTACACCTTC
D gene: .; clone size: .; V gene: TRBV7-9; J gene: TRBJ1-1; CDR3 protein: CASANTEAFF; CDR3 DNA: TGTGCCAGCGCGAACACTGAAGCTTTCTTT
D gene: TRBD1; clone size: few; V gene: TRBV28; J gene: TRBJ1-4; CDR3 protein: CASSPIRTGNEKLFF; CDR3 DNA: TGTGCCAGCAGTCCAATTCGGACAGGGAATGAAAAACTGTTTTTT
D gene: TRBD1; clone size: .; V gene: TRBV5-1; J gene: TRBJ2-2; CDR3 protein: CASSPGQGSTGELFF; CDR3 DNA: TGCGCCAGCAGCCCCGGACAGGGGAGCACCGGGGAGCTGTTTTTT
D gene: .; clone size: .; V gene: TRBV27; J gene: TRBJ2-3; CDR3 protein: CASSLSLGAQYF; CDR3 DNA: TGTGCCAGCAGTTTATCTCTTGGGGCGCAGTATTTT
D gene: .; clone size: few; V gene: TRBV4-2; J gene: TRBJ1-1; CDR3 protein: CASSQDGQSEAFF; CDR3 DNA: TGTGCCAGCAGCCAAGATGGGCAATCTGAAGCTTTCTTT
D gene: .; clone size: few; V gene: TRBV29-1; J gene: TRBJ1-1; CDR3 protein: CSVELPTNTEAFF; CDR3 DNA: TGCAGCGTTGAACTACCGACGAACACTGAAGCTTTCTTT
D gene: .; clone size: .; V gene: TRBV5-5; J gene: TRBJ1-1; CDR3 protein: CASSLVGKAEAFF; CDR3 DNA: TGTGCCAGCAGCTTGGTCGGGAAGGCTGAAGCTTTCTTT
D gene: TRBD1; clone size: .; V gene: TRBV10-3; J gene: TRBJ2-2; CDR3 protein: CAISKDRGRDTGELFF; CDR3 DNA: TGTGCCATCAGTAAGGACAGGGGGCGCGACACCGGGGAGCTGTTTTTT
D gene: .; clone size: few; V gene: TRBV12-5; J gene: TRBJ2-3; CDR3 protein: CASGSLDTQYF; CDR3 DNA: TGTGCTAGTGGTTCCTTGGATACGCAGTATTTT
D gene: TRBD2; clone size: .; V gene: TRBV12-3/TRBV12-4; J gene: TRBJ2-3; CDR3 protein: CASSSGRTSGGRHTQYF; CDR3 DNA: TGTGCCAGCAGTTCCGGCCGGACTAGCGGGGGGCGGCATACGCAGTATTTT
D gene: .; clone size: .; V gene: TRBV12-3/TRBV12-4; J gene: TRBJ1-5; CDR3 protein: CASRAGTALNQPQHF; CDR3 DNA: TGTGCCAGCAGGGCTGGGACCGCCCTGAATCAGCCCCAGCATTTT
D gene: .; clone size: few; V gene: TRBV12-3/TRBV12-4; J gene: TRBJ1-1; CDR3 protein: CASSLEVMNTEAFF; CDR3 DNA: TGTGCCAGCAGTTTAGAGGTCATGAACACTGAAGCTTTCTTT
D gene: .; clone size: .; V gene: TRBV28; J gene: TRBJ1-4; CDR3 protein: CASSLLFGSTNEKLFF; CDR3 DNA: TGTGCCAGCAGTTTATTATTTGGGTCAACTAATGAAAAACTGTTTTTT
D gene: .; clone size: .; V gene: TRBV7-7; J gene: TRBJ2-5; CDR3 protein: CASSSGNVGETQYF; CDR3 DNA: TGTGCTAGCAGCTCGGGGAATGTAGGGGAGACCCAGTACTTC
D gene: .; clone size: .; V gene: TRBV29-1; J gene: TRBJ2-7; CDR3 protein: CSVELLEGREQYF; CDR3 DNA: TGCAGCGTTGAACTCCTCGAGGGGCGCGAGCAGTACTTC
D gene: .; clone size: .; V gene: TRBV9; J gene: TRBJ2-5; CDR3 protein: CASSSKETQYF; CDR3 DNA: TGTGCCAGCAGCAGTAAAGAGACCCAGTACTTC
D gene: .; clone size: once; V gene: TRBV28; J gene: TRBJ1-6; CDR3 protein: CASKRGGRNSPLHF; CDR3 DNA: TGTGCCAGCAAAAGAGGGGGTAGGAATTCACCCCTCCACTTT
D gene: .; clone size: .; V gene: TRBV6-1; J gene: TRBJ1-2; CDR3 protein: CASSVSAGEYGYTF; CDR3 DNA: TGTGCCAGCAGTGTTTCTGCGGGGGAATATGGCTACACCTTC
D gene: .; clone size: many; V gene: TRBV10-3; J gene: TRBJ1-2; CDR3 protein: CAISGEGSNYGYTF; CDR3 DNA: TGTGCCATCAGTGGGGAGGGGTCTAACTATGGCTACACCTTC
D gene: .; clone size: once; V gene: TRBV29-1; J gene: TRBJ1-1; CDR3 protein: CSVEQDGTEAFF; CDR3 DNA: TGCAGCGTTGAACAGGATGGCACTGAAGCTTTCTTT
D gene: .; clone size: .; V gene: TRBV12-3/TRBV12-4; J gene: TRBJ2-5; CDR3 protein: CASSPRERETQYF; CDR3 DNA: TGTGCCAGCAGCCCCCGGGAGCGAGAGACCCAGTACTTC
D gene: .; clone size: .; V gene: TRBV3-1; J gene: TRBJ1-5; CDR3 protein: CASSQGHQIYSNQPQHF; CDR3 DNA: TGTGCCAGCAGCCAGGGACACCAGATTTATAGCAATCAGCCCCAGCATTTT
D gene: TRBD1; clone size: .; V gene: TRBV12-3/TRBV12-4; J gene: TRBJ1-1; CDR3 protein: CASTWGQMNTEAFF; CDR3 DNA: TGTGCCAGCACCTGGGGACAGATGAACACTGAAGCTTTCTTT
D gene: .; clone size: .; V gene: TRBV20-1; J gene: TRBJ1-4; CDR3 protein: CSARSSDRFNEKLFF; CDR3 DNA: TGCAGTGCTAGGTCTTCTGACAGGTTTAATGAAAAACTGTTTTTT
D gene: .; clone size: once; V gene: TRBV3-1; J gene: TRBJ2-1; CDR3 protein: CASSQSTDNEQFF; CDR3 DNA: TGTGCCAGCAGCCAAAGTACGGACAATGAGCAGTTCTTC
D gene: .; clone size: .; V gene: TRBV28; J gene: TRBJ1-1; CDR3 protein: CASIGTREAFF; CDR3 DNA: TGTGCCAGCATTGGGACCCGAGAAGCTTTCTTT
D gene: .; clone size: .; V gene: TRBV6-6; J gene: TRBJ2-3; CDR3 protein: CASCQGGPDTQYF; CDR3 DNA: TGTGCCAGCTGCCAGGGGGGACCAGATACGCAGTATTTT
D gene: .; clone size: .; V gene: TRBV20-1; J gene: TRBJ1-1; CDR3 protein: CSARGSAEAFF; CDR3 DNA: TGCAGTGCCCGGGGGTCAGCTGAAGCTTTCTTT